This TCR beta chain was obtained from a study of human T cells and chemical hapten exposure. Study in general: 2% DPC was applied to about 2 cm by about 2 cm of upper inner arm skin for sensitization.

Many counts were recorded for this clonotype. As for time point: patch test 2, 6 weeks after DPC sensitization. The treatment here: therapeutic diphenylcyclopropenone sensitization with weekly scalp DPC. Unique molecular identifiers were affixed to discrete cDNA molecules within the library. TCRdb independently ran MiXCR on the RACE reads; one entry per CDR3 protein. The repertoire holds fewer than 100,000 distinct CDR3 sequences, 11% seen once, with around 1.5% in the top ten. The CDR3 contains 17 residues. Germline-derived CDR1 and CDR2 are SGDLS and YYNGEE. The V end was cut by 0 bases, the J end by 0 bases, with 10 bases between.

Specimen: whole blood, collected in connection with sensitization to the hapten diphenylcyclopropenone (DPC). This chain joins TRBV9 and TRBJ2-6; D is ambiguous. The source of this sequence is a young man with alopecia areata. Some clones in this sample may be carry-over from other donors' samples. DNA of the CDR3: TGTGCCAGCAGCGTAGAAGCGAGTCCCTCTGGGGCCAACGTCCTGACTTTC. It specifies CASSVEASPSGANVLTF.